This TCR beta chain was identified in a study of blood T cell repertoires in COVID-19. Study-level background: Specimens from acute and convalescent COVID-19 originated in the United States, Italy and Spain. PBMCs, B-cell-depleted T cells, or T cells were the source of the cDNA or gDNA that made up the material.

In the source study's methods: Scientists estimated how many nucleated cells there were by amplifying reference gene primers. Generated by immunoSEQ multiplex PCR, the TCRdb table keeps only in-frame clones and is missing some. V, J and clone size derive from that table, while D and trimming were established from the DNA sequence. The profile covers 310,000 or so clones, with more than 75% appearing a single time and around 2.1% taken by the ten largest. The sequenced material came from peripheral blood. This TCR came from a young woman who had recovered from COVID-19.

The CDR3 DNA reads TGTGCCAGTAGTACCCGGACTAGCGGGATCTACGAGCAGTACTTC. Amino acid sequence: CASSTRTSGIYEQYF. The chain is built from TRBV19 and TRBJ2-7, with 12 nucleotides matching TRBD2. Germline lookup yields CDR1 LNHDA and CDR2 SQIVND (reference sequence). V shed 4 bases, J shed 3 bases, and the junction held 4 bases outside the gene matches. The CDR3 runs 15 residues.